This T cell receptor beta chain was profiled in a study of blood T cells in healthy people across ages. This CDR3 has 16 amino acids. Alongside a J-beta primer mix, a sample-barcoded 5' primer served in a second PCR lasting roughly 6 to 11 cycles. Using its own MiXCR run on the 5' RACE reads, TCRdb lists one record per CDR3 protein. Found here are roughly 1,000,000 distinct CDR3 sequences, less than 25% of them singletons; the top ten hold 0.75%. The same sample was also used in a study of T cells of mothers and their children.

The chain recombines TRBV21-1 with TRBJ2-5; the tabulated D call, TRBD2, remains unverified against the DNA. TRBV21-1 counts as a pseudogene. Material: blood. The source of this sequence is a girl between 2 and 10 years old in good health. The CDR3 protein is CASSTKGPSGQETQYF. DNA for the CDR3: TGTGCCAGCAGCACGAAAGGTCCTAGCGGACAAGAGACCCAGTACTTC.